The 10 T cell receptor beta chains reported below all come from one sample, sequenced in a study of regulatory T cells in long-lasting Graves disease. Both iRepertoire HTBI primers and Arm-PCR of CDR3 regions were used to build the TCR beta libraries. TCRdb re-called the multiplex PCR reads with MiXCR, one entry per CDR3 protein. There are roughly 350,000 distinct CDR3 sequences in the sample; roughly 17% occur only once, and around 20% lies in the top ten. Time point of the sample: newly diagnosed GD, antithyroid drugs for less than 3 months. Construction of the TCR library relied on RNA isolated from PBMCs. Another study also made use of these data, one on T cells in Graves' hyperthyroidism and ophthalmopathy.

Here the sequenced sample was peripheral blood mononuclear cells (PBMCs), taken at new diagnosis, from a patient treated with antithyroid drugs. Receptors originate from a woman aged 18-29 years with Graves disease.

The chain joins TRBV5-1 to TRBJ1-1; a possible D gene is TRBD1 (5 bases). V dropped 5 bases and J dropped 4 bases, with 15 bases sitting between them. Germline V gene data show CDR1 as SGHRS and CDR2 as YFSETQ. The CDR3 is 14 residues long. The CDR3 loop reads CASRRGGGFTEAFF. The CDR3 nucleotides read TGCGCCAGCAGGCGGGGGGGGGGATTCACTGAAGCTTTCTTT.

This clonotype was seen a handful of times. This chain joins TRBV9 and TRBJ2-7; TRBD1 aligns across 7 bases. The CDR3 contains 16 residues. In germline, CDR1 is SGDLS, CDR2 YYNGEE. The V gene end was trimmed by 4 bases and the J gene end by 3 bases; junction bases not matched to a gene: 13. CDR3 sequence reads: CASSPEPDRVDYEQYF. The CDR3 DNA is TGTGCCAGCAGCCCCGAACCCGACAGGGTGGACTACGAGCAGTACTTC.

This clonotype was seen more than once but under ten times. As DNA, the CDR3 is TGTGCCAGCAGTGAAGCCGGGGGGTACACAGATACGCAGTATTTT. Translated: CASSEAGGYTDTQYF. V gene TRBV6-1 combines with J gene TRBJ2-3, with 7 bases aligning to TRBD2. Germline V gives CDR1 MNHNS, CDR2 SASEGT. The CDR3 is 15 residues long. V lost 0 bases, J lost 2 bases, and 2 bases stayed unmatched.

This clonotype has more than one count but fewer than ten. This sequence joins TRBV13 and TRBJ2-7, with 8 bases matching TRBD1. The CDR3 sequence is 16 residues long. CDR1 is PRHDT and CDR2 is FYEKMQ in the germline V gene (reference sequence). The junction had 11 bases not matched to a gene; V was cut back by 5 bases and J by 2 bases. CDR3 sequence (DNA): TGTGCCAGCAGCATGAGGTCAGGGGGCCAGCCCTACGAGCAGTACTTC. It translates to CASSMRSGGQPYEQYF.

This clonotype was seen repeatedly, ten times or more. The rearrangement joins TRBV12-3 or TRBV12-4 to TRBJ1-1; 7 bases fit TRBD1. V lost 5 bases to trimming and J lost 8 bases; unmatched junction nucleotides: 8. This CDR3 has 13 amino acids. The CDR3 reads CASSMGQLDEAFF. DNA for the CDR3: TGTGCCAGCAGTATGGGACAGCTCGACGAAGCTTTCTTT.

Ten or more counts support this clonotype. CDR3 in amino acids: CASRVAGEADTQYF. The CDR3 coding sequence is TGTGCCAGCAGAGTAGCGGGAGAAGCAGATACGCAGTATTTT. The J gene is TRBJ2-3, the V gene TRBV27, with 9 positions matching TRBD2. This CDR3 spans 14 amino acids. Germline CDR1 MNHEY, CDR2 SMNVEV (reference sequence). J lost 4 bases, V lost 6 bases, and 5 bases had no gene match.

This clonotype was observed at least ten times. The chain links TRBV5-1 to TRBJ2-1; D is unclear. V was cut by 2 bases and J by 10 bases, with 10 bases left in between. The length of the CDR3 is 12 residues. Germline V gene lookup returns CDR1 SGHRS and CDR2 YFSETQ. CDR3 region: CASSFSESEQFF. CDR3 nucleotides: TGCGCCAGCAGCTTTTCGGAGTCGGAGCAGTTCTTC.

A word on this clonotype: With a much larger clone just one base away, this may be a read error. V is TRBV30 and J is TRBJ2-1, with 9 bases matching TRBD1. Germline CDR1 reads GTSNPN; CDR2 reads SVGIG (reference sequence). The length of the CDR3 is 15 residues. The V segment lost 6 bases and the J segment 8 bases; nucleotides outside the gene matches: 14. CDR3 coding DNA: TGTGCCTGTTCCCCGGGACAGGGACTATACCATGAGCAGTTCTTC. It is translated as CACSPGQGLYHEQFF.

This clonotype was seen repeatedly, ten times or more. The V call is TRBV27, the J call TRBJ2-3; 12 positions agree with TRBD2. Looked up from germline, CDR1 is MNHEY and CDR2 is SMNVEV (reference sequence). The CDR3 contains 16 residues. V gave up 4 bases and J gave up 1 base; unmatched junction bases: 3. This chain's CDR3 is CASSSRLAGGTDTQYF. For the CDR3, the DNA is TGTGCCAGCAGTTCCAGACTAGCGGGGGGCACAGATACGCAGTATTTT.

On this clonotype: A far larger clone is one base from this, pointing to a likely read error. The rearrangement joins TRBV11-2 to TRBJ2-3, with TRBD1 matching over 7 bases. The J call is uncertain, as TRBJ2-5 better fits the DNA end. The germline V gene has CDR1 SGHAT and CDR2 FQNNGV. The CDR3 loop spans 15 amino acids. The chain's CDR3 is CASSLVLDREETQYF. The CDR3 region has the DNA TGTGCCAGCAGCTTAGTGCTTGACAGGGAAGAGACCCAGTACTTC.